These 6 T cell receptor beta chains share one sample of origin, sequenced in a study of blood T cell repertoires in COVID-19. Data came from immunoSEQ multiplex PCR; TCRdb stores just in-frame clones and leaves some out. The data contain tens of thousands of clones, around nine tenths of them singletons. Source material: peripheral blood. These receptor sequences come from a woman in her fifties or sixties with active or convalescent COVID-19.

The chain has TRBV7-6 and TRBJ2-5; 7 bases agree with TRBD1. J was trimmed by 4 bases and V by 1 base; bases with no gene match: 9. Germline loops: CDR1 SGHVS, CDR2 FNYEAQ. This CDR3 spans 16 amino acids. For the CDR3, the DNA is TGTGCCAGCAGCTTAGGCGCAGGGGGAAGGGGAGAGACCCAGTACTTC. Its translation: CASSLGAGGRGETQYF.

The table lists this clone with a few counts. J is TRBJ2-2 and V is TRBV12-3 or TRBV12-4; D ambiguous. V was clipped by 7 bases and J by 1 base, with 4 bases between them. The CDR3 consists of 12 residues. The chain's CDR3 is CASKRNTGELFF. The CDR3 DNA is TGTGCCAGCAAGCGGAACACCGGGGAGCTGTTTTTT.

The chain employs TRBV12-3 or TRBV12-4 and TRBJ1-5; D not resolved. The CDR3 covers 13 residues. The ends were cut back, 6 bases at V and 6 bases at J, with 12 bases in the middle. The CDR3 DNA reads TGTGCCAGCAGCCTAACCCACCCTCAGCCCCAGCATTTT. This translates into CASSLTHPQPQHF.

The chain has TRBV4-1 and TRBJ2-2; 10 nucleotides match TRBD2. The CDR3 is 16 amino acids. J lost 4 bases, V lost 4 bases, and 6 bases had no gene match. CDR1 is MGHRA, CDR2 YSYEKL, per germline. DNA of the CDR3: TGCGCCAGCAGCCTACGGACTAGCGGCTTCACCGGGGAGCTGTTTTTT. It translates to CASSLRTSGFTGELFF.

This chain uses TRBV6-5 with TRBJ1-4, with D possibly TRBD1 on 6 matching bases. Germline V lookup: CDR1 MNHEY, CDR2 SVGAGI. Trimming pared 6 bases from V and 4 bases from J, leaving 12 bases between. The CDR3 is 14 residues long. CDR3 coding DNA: TGTGCCAGCAGAAGGACAGAACGTAATGAAAAACTGTTTTTT. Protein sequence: CASRRTERNEKLFF.

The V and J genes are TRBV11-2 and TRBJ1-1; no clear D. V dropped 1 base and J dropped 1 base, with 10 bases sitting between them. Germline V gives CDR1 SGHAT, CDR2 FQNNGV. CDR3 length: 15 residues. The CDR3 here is CASSLVREANTEAFF. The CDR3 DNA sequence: TGTGCCAGCAGCTTAGTTAGGGAGGCGAACACTGAAGCTTTCTTT.